The 23 T cell receptor beta chains listed next were all sequenced from one sample in a study of T cell responses to AZD1222 COVID-19 vaccine (dated by TCRdb to the early 2020s). Receptors were amplified or captured by the immunoSEQ multiplex PCR assay. Here the immuneACCESS table is served through TCRdb, limited to in-frame sequences with V and J called. Missing clones are a known gap in these copies; in checked studies unresolved V genes cover under half, and the rest lacks a known reason. The sample contains around 140,000 clones, 85% to 95% of them found a single time. The top ten constitute about 5% of the sample. The intended sense of this specimen's time point label: baseline before first vaccination. The specimen was peripheral blood, collected on day 0 of AZD1222 vaccination. All receptors derive from an adult in good health.

This chain uses TRBV2 with TRBJ1-4; 7 bases match TRBD1. V shed 4 bases, J shed 8 bases, and the junction held 7 bases outside the gene matches. The CDR3 spans 14 residues. CDR1 and CDR2 (germline): SNHLY, FYNNEI. DNA of the CDR3: TGTGCCAGCAGTGCGGGACAGAATAAGGAAAAACTGTTTTTT. It encodes CASSAGQNKEKLFF.

The V gene is TRBV5-1, the J gene TRBJ2-7; D is tentatively TRBD1 or TRBD2 (5 bases each). V lost 0 bases to trimming and J lost 7 bases, with 14 bases between them. This CDR3 has 14 amino acids. Germline V gene sequence: CDR1 SGHRS, CDR2 YFSETQ. The CDR3 DNA follows: TGCGCCAGCAGCTTGGTCGAGGGGCGGAGGGAGCAGTACTTC. Residues: CASSLVEGRREQYF.

The chain links TRBV6-2 or TRBV6-3 to TRBJ1-1; tentative D call: TRBD1 (5 bases). The CDR3 spans 14 residues. Germline assignment: CDR1 MNHEY and CDR2 SVGEGT. Trimming stripped 6 bases from V and 1 base from J, with 12 bases between. The CDR3 reads CASSLPGWNTEAFF. The CDR3 bases are TGTGCCAGCAGCCTCCCAGGGTGGAACACTGAAGCTTTCTTT.

The gene calls are TRBV5-1 and TRBJ1-1; D is ambiguous. Germline assignment: CDR1 SGHRS and CDR2 YFSETQ. Trimming pared 0 bases from V and 0 bases from J, leaving 9 bases between. CDR3 length: 15 residues. The CDR3 coding sequence is TGCGCCAGCAGCTTGGGGACGCCAATGAACACTGAAGCTTTCTTT. This encodes CASSLGTPMNTEAFF.

The chain links TRBV7-2 to TRBJ1-5, with D possibly being TRBD1 (6 bases). The ends were cut back, 5 bases at V and 7 bases at J, with 12 bases in the middle. Germline V gives CDR1 SGHTA, CDR2 FQGNSA. This CDR3 is built from 13 residues. Here the CDR3 DNA reads TGTGCCAGCAGCCAAGAAACAGGGCAGCCCCAGCATTTT. This codes for CASSQETGQPQHF.

In this sample, this clone turned up once. This chain uses TRBV5-1 with TRBJ2-1; either TRBD1 or TRBD2 may fit D (5 bases each). Germline-derived CDR1 and CDR2 are SGHRS and YFSETQ. CDR3 length equals 14 residues. V gave up 1 base and J gave up 8 bases, with 13 bases separating them. The CDR3 protein is CASSLWRGGDEQFF. CDR3 DNA sequence: TGCGCCAGCAGCTTGTGGCGTGGGGGTGATGAGCAGTTCTTC.

The chain is built from TRBV6-5 and TRBJ2-7; 12 bases line up with TRBD1. The germline V gene encodes CDR1 MNHEY and CDR2 SVGAGI. Losses at the gene ends were 6 bases for V and 5 bases for J; bases not matched to a gene: 8. CDR3 length: 15 residues. CDR3 nucleotides: TGTGCCAGCAGATCCGGGACAGGGGGCCAGGACGAGCAGTACTTC. Residues: CASRSGTGGQDEQYF.

The rearrangement joins TRBV4-2 to TRBJ2-1; D is undetermined. Looked up from germline, CDR1 is LGHNA and CDR2 is YNFKEQ. Trimming cost V 0 bases and J 10 bases, with 16 bases left between them. This CDR3 contains 15 residues. The DNA of the CDR3 is TGTGCCAGCAGCCAAGATCCGGCTAGGGTGAGAGAGCAGTTCTTC. It yields the protein CASSQDPARVREQFF.

The chain couples TRBV11-2 to TRBJ2-4; a possible D gene is TRBD1 (6 bases). V lost 5 bases and J 0 bases, leaving 17 bases between the germline ends. Germline V gene sequence: CDR1 SGHAT, CDR2 FQNNGV. The CDR3 length is 17 residues. This CDR3 is CASSPRTEFLAKNIQYF. The CDR3 bases are TGTGCCAGCAGCCCCCGGACAGAGTTTCTAGCCAAAAACATTCAGTACTTC.

This clone appeared a few times. The rearrangement uses TRBV3-1 (or the pseudogene TRBV3-2) and TRBJ2-7; tentatively, D is TRBD2 (5 bases). This CDR3 comprises 14 residues. V was trimmed by 0 bases and J by 4 bases, leaving 10 bases between them. Germline assignment: CDR1 LGHDT and CDR2 YNNKEL (reference sequence). The CDR3 DNA sequence: TGTGCCAGCAGCCAAGACCGGACTTTGTACGAGCAGTACTTC. It encodes CASSQDRTLYEQYF.

Note on this clone: The sample has other DNA sequences that encode this CDR3 too. J is TRBJ1-4 and V is TRBV5-4, with 10 bases aligning to TRBD1. The CDR3 length is 14 residues. The germline gives CDR1 SGHNT, CDR2 YYREEE (reference sequence). After removal of 4 bases from V and 8 bases from J, the junction contained 5 bases not matched to a gene. CDR3 sequence (DNA): TGTGCCAGCAGCCTCCCGGGACAGGGGGAAAAACTGTTTTTT. It translates to CASSLPGQGEKLFF.

The chain carries TRBV9 and TRBJ2-3, with 7 bases lining up with TRBD2. Unmatched junction bases numbered 8, after V lost 4 bases and J lost 0 bases. Looked up from germline, CDR1 is SGDLS and CDR2 is YYNGEE. CDR3 length: 16 residues. CDR3 DNA: TGTGCCAGCAGCTACAGCCTAGCGGAAAGCACAGATACGCAGTATTTT. Amino acids: CASSYSLAESTDTQYF.

V and J are TRBV5-4 and TRBJ1-2; TRBD1 might be the D (5 bases). CDR3 length: 11 residues. V lost 5 bases and J lost 8, with 10 bases in between. CDR1 is SGHNT, CDR2 YYREEE, per germline (reference sequence). The CDR3 sequence: CASRRDGGYTF. The CDR3 nucleotides are TGTGCCAGCAGGAGGGACGGCGGCTACACCTTC.

The count of this clone is one. This chain uses TRBV6-5 with TRBJ2-4, with D possibly matching TRBD1 (5 bases). Germline CDR1 and CDR2: MNHEY and SVGAGI. The CDR3 runs 14 residues. V was cut by 6 bases and J by 6 bases, with 15 bases left in between. The DNA of the CDR3 is TGTGCCAGCAGGTCACAGGATCCCCTAAACATTCAGTACTTC. Its translation is CASRSQDPLNIQYF.

The V gene is TRBV4-2, the J gene TRBJ2-2, with 9 bases aligning to TRBD2. From germline, CDR1 is LGHNA and CDR2 YNFKEQ. Germline trimming cut 5 bases from V and 5 bases from J; bases unmatched to any gene: 9. CDR3 length: 16 residues. The CDR3 loop is CASSSQREATTGELFF. In nucleotides, the CDR3 is TGTGCCAGCAGCTCCCAGCGGGAGGCCACAACCGGGGAGCTGTTTTTT.

The chain carries TRBV12-3 or TRBV12-4 and TRBJ1-5; D perhaps matches TRBD1 (6 bases). CDR3 length: 13 residues. The V end lost 10 bases, the J end lost 7 bases, and 17 bases lay between the germline ends. CDR3 bases: TGTGCCACGCGGCGGGGGCTTGGGCAGCCCCAGCATTTT. Translating gives CATRRGLGQPQHF.

This clone was counted a single time. This sequence joins TRBV3-1 (or the pseudogene TRBV3-2) and TRBJ1-2; weak D call: TRBD1 (5 bases). Trimming pared 5 bases from V and 14 bases from J, leaving 21 bases between. The CDR3 contains 13 residues. CDR1 and CDR2 from the germline V gene are LGHDT and YNNKEL (reference sequence). This CDR3 is CASSELLDSLRTF. The CDR3 DNA reads as TGTGCCAGCAGCGAACTCCTAGACAGCCTTCGGACCTTC.

This clone was seen only once. V and J are TRBV5-1 and TRBJ2-7; unclear D gene. Germline V gene sequence: CDR1 SGHRS, CDR2 YFSETQ. The CDR3 has 16 amino acids. V lost 2 bases, J lost 4 bases, and 19 bases lay in between. The CDR3 DNA reads as TGCGCCAGCAGCTTATTACCGGGTCCATGGGGATACGAGCAGTACTTC. Amino acids: CASSLLPGPWGYEQYF.

V usage is TRBV5-4 and J usage is TRBJ2-3; D assignment may be TRBD1 or TRBD2 (5 bases each). The germline gives CDR1 SGHNT, CDR2 YYREEE (reference sequence). Trimming removed 4 bases at V and 3 bases at J, with 15 bases between. This CDR3 is 15 amino acids long. CDR3 in DNA: TGTGCCAGCAGCCTGGAGGCTGAGGGGACAGATACGCAGTATTTT. It yields the protein CASSLEAEGTDTQYF.

Comments on this clone: A read error may account for a junction end that differs from germline. The chain uses TRBV7-7 and TRBJ1-5, with no clear D. There are 13 residues in the CDR3. The germline V gene encodes CDR1 SSHAT and CDR2 FNYEAQ (reference sequence). The DNA for the CDR3 is TGTGCTAGCAGCTTAGCGTTAAATCAGCCCCAGCATTTT. Its translation: CASSLALNQPQHF. Looking up the rest from reference TRBV7-7 and TRBJ1-5 gives the full variable domain: GAGVSQSPRYKVTKRGQDVTLRCDPISSHATLYWYQQALGQGPEFLTYFNYEAQPDKSGLPSDRFSAERPEGSISTLTIQRTEQRDSAMYRCASSLALNQPQHFGDGTRLSIL.

The chain joins TRBV20-1 to TRBJ1-1; no clear D. V lost 3 bases to trimming and J lost 3 bases, with 11 bases between them. The CDR3 has 13 residues. Germline V CDR1 and CDR2: DFQATT, SNEGSKA (reference sequence). The CDR3 DNA is TGCAGTGCTAGTAGCGGTGATCACACTGAAGCTTTCTTT. Its protein is CSASSGDHTEAFF.

This rearrangement joins TRBV6-1 to TRBJ1-3; D gene unclear. The ends were cut back, 3 bases at V and 0 bases at J, with 12 bases in the middle. This CDR3 contains 16 residues. The germline V gene encodes CDR1 MNHNS and CDR2 SASEGT. This CDR3 reads CASSEQAHSSGNTIYF. CDR3 sequence (DNA): TGTGCCAGCAGTGAGCAGGCCCACAGCTCTGGAAACACCATATATTTT.

The CDR3 region has the DNA TGCGCCAGCAGCTCCGGACCTTCGAGTGTCAACACTGAAGCTTTCTTT. Amino acid sequence: CASSSGPSSVNTEAFF. The chain uses TRBV5-1 and TRBJ1-1; D not certain. The V and J ends lost 3 bases and 2 bases respectively, with 17 bases between them. Per germline, CDR1 SGHRS and CDR2 YFSETQ. CDR3 length: 16 amino acids.